A single T cell receptor beta chain is shown here with its context. Within the sample, other DNA sequences also encode this same CDR3. This record comes from a study of Ad26.COV2.S vaccination and SARS-CoV-2 variants. Method: immunoSEQ multiplex PCR; TCRdb's copy keeps in-frame clones and lacks some. The sample contains hundreds of thousands of clones, 75% to 90% of which appear only once. The CDR3 has 16 residues. The V segment lost 4 bases and the J segment 1 base; nucleotides outside the gene matches: 6. Germline V gene data show CDR1 as SGHTA and CDR2 as FQGNSA. Treatment noted: some 20 received Ad26.COV2.S at low or high dose, single or two shots; 5 received placebo; per-sample allocation not given. The samples date from day 63 after the first vaccine or placebo injection.

The input for sequencing was peripheral blood, taken in a trial of Ad26.COV2.S vaccine versus placebo. This sequence originates from a person aged 18 to 59 who received the Ad26.COV2.S COVID-19 vaccine or a placebo. This chain links TRBV7-2 with TRBJ2-3, with 9 bases identical to TRBD2. CDR3 sequence (DNA): TGTGCCAGCAGCTCCGCGGGGGGGCCGGGCACAGATACGCAGTATTTT. Translation gives CASSSAGGPGTDTQYF.